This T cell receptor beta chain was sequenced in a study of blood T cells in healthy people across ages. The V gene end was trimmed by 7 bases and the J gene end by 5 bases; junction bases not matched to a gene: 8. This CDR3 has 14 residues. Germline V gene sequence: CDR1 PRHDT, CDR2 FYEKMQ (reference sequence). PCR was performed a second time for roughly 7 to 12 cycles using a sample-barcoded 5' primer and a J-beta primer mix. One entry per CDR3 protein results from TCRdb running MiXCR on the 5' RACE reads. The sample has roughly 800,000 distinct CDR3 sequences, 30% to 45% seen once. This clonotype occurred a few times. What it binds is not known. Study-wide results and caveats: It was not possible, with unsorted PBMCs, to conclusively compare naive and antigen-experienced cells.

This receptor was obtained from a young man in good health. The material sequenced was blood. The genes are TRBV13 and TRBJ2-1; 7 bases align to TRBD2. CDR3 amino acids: CASTGGIGNNEQFF. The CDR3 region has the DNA TGTGCCAGCACCGGGGGGATAGGGAACAATGAGCAGTTCTTC.